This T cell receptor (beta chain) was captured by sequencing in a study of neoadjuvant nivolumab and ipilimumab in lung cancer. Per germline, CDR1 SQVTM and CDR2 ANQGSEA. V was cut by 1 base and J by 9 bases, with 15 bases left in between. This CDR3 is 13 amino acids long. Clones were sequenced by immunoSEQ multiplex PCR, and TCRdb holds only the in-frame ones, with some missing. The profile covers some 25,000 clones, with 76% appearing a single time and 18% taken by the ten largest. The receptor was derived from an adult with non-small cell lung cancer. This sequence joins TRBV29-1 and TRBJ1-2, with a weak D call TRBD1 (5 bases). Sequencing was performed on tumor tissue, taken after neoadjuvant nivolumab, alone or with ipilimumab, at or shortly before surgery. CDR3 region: CSVEVRGDGSYTF. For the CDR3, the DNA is TGCAGCGTTGAAGTAAGAGGGGATGGTAGCTACACCTTC.